These T cell receptor beta chains were read from a single sample in a study of blood T cell repertoires in COVID-19. Using immunoSEQ multiplex PCR, the repertoire was profiled, and TCRdb retains in-frame clones only, with some absent. The table records about 78,000 clones, under 85% of them present only once. The material sequenced was peripheral blood. The receptors were gathered from a human donor in a cohort sampled during active COVID-19. CDR3s include the opening cysteine and the closing phenylalanine or tryptophan. A D gene is named only where the DNA matches it firmly. Size is stated for part of the rows, as once, few or many counts, or as a class when the clone is expanded.

d_gene	v_gene	abundance	j_gene	CDR3nt	CDR3aa
-	TRBV6-1	-	TRBJ2-7	TGTGCCAGCAGTGAACTAGGGAGCTCCTACGAGCAGTACTTC	CASSELGSSYEQYF
-	TRBV5-1	few	TRBJ2-2	TGCGCCAGCAGCATGCAGGGGGGGAACACCGGGGAGCTGTTTTTT	CASSMQGGNTGELFF
TRBD2	TRBV3-1/TRBV3-2	-	TRBJ2-5	TGTGCCAGCAGCCAAGGGACTAGCGGGGGGCCCGCTCAAGAGACCCAGTACTTC	CASSQGTSGGPAQETQYF
TRBD1	TRBV4-1	few	TRBJ2-7	TGCGCCAGCAGCCAAGATTTGGGACAGTTGTTCGAGCAGTACTTC	CASSQDLGQLFEQYF
-	TRBV2	few	TRBJ2-6	TGTGCCAGCAGTGGGCAGACAGTCTCTGGGGCCAACGTCCTGACTTTC	CASSGQTVSGANVLTF
TRBD1	TRBV19	-	TRBJ2-7	TGTGCCAGAGTAGCCTGGCGAGGGACAGGGGCCTACGAGCAGTACTTC	CARVAWRGTGAYEQYF
TRBD1	TRBV6-2/TRBV6-3	-	TRBJ1-1	TGTGCCAGCAGTTACTCGAGGAACAGGGGGGACGCTTTCTTT	CASSYSRNRGDAFF
TRBD2	TRBV9	-	TRBJ2-3	TGTGCCAGCAGCGTAGGCGGGGGGGGCACAGATACGCAGTATTTT	CASSVGGGGTDTQYF
-	TRBV6-1	-	TRBJ1-6	TGTGCCAGCAGTGAGTCGGCAGGGTGGTCACCCCTCCACTTT	CASSESAGWSPLHF
TRBD2	TRBV30	-	TRBJ2-3	TGTGCCTGGGTTAGCGGGGGGGCAACAGATACGCAGTATTTT	CAWVSGGATDTQYF
-	TRBV4-1	-	TRBJ2-6	TGCGCCAGCAGCCAATCTCCAGGGTTCCCTGGGGCCAACGTCCTGACTTTC	CASSQSPGFPGANVLTF
-	TRBV7-2	-	TRBJ2-7	TGTGCCAGCAGCTTACAGCTCGGCAGGGGTTACGAGCAGTACTTC	CASSLQLGRGYEQYF
TRBD1	TRBV5-4	-	TRBJ1-2	TGTGCCAGCAGGACAGGGCATAGGGAAAACTATGGCTACACCTTC	CASRTGHRENYGYTF
TRBD1	TRBV12-3/TRBV12-4	-	TRBJ2-1	TGTGCCAGCAGCCCCGGGACAGGGGGGCAGTTCTTC	CASSPGTGGQFF
TRBD1	TRBV11-2	-	TRBJ2-7	TGTGCCAGCAGCTTAGTGGTAGGGGGCGCGGGTTGGGCCTACGAGCAGTACTTC	CASSLVVGGAGWAYEQYF
TRBD1	TRBV11-3	-	TRBJ1-1	TGTGCCAGCAGCATACAAGGGGGCCTGAACACTGAAGCTTTCTTT	CASSIQGGLNTEAFF
-	TRBV18	-	TRBJ2-7	TGTGCCAGCTCACCACCGAACAAACCCTACGAGCAGTACTTC	CASSPPNKPYEQYF
-	TRBV6-5	-	TRBJ2-2	TGTGCCAGCAGTTACTCACAGTCAGCCGGGGAGCTGTTTTTT	CASSYSQSAGELFF
-	TRBV7-2	-	TRBJ1-1	TGTGCCAGCAGCTTTGGGGCCCTAGGGACTGAAGCTTTCTTT	CASSFGALGTEAFF
-	TRBV12-1	-	TRBJ1-2	TGTGCCAGCAGCCCAAGACAGGAAATTAACTATGGCTACACCTTC	CASSPRQEINYGYTF
-	TRBV5-1	many	TRBJ2-6	TGCGCCAGCAGCTATTTCGGGTCTGGGGCCAACGTCCTGACTTTC	CASSYFGSGANVLTF
-	TRBV11-3	once	TRBJ2-2	TGTGCCAGCAGGATGGGGGGCACCGGGGAGCTGTTTTTT	CASRMGGTGELFF
-	TRBV7-9	-	TRBJ1-3	TGTGCCAGCAGCTTAGGGGCCAGCTCTGGAAACACCATATATTTT	CASSLGASSGNTIYF
TRBD1	TRBV5-6	-	TRBJ1-2	TGTGCCAGCAGCTTGGGGCAGGGGGCCGATGGCTACACCTTC	CASSLGQGADGYTF
TRBD2	TRBV4-1	-	TRBJ2-1	TGCGCCAGCAGCCAAGAAGCCCGGGAACTAGCGGGGGGAAGCCTTTACAATGAGCAGTTCTTC	CASSQEARELAGGSLYNEQFF
-	TRBV6-5	-	TRBJ2-7	TGTGCCAGCAGTTACTCAGTTGGGGACATCTCCTACGAGCAGTACTTC	CASSYSVGDISYEQYF
-	TRBV5-5	-	TRBJ1-2	TGTGCCAGCAGCCCTGGGGGGTTAGGGGTTTATGGCTACACCTTC	CASSPGGLGVYGYTF
-	TRBV6-6	-	TRBJ1-5	TGTGCCAGCATGGAGGCATTCAATCAGCCCCAGCATTTT	CASMEAFNQPQHF
-	TRBV19	-	TRBJ2-7	TGTGCCACGTCCGCCGGAGGAAGTTACGAGCAGTACTTC	CATSAGGSYEQYF
-	TRBV7-6	-	TRBJ2-7	TGTGCCAGCAGCAACAGGGATTTCGAGCAGTACTTC	CASSNRDFEQYF
TRBD1	TRBV2	-	TRBJ1-5	TGTGCCAGCAAATCGACAGGGGACCAGCCCCAGCATTTT	CASKSTGDQPQHF
-	TRBV18	few	TRBJ2-3	TGTGCCAGCTCACCAACAGTTAGCACAGATACGCAGTATTTT	CASSPTVSTDTQYF
-	TRBV5-1	-	TRBJ2-3	TGCGCCAGCAGCTTGGGGTCCCACGGAGGGGCGGATACGCAGTATTTT	CASSLGSHGGADTQYF
-	TRBV6-5	-	TRBJ2-6	TGTGCCAGCAGTTACTCGACGGGGAGTGGGGCCAACGTCCTGACTTTC	CASSYSTGSGANVLTF
TRBD2	TRBV10-2	-	TRBJ2-1	TGCGCCAGCAGTGAGGACCCGGGACTAGCTAGTAAGCAGTTCTTC	CASSEDPGLASKQFF
TRBD1	TRBV7-9	-	TRBJ2-3	TGTGCCAGCAGCCCCCGGGACAGTCACACAGATACGCAGTATTTT	CASSPRDSHTDTQYF
TRBD2	TRBV7-9	-	TRBJ2-5	TGTGCCAGCAGCCGACCGACTAGCGGAGAAGAGACCCAGTACTTC	CASSRPTSGEETQYF
TRBD2	TRBV4-1	-	TRBJ2-5	TGCGCCAGCAGCCCTTCTCAGCGGGGGGGCAGGGAGACCCAGTACTTC	CASSPSQRGGRETQYF
TRBD1	TRBV30	-	TRBJ1-5	TGTGCCTGGAGTGTACCGGACAGGGGGAATCAGCCCCAGCATTTT	CAWSVPDRGNQPQHF
-	TRBV5-1	-	TRBJ2-5	TGCGCCAGCAGCGCCGGGACGGGGGACGAGACCCAGTACTTC	CASSAGTGDETQYF
TRBD2	TRBV18	-	TRBJ2-1	TGTGCCAGCTCCACGTCGGGACTAATCAATGAGCAGTTCTTC	CASSTSGLINEQFF
TRBD1	TRBV4-1	-	TRBJ1-4	TGCGCCAGCAGCCCGTTAGGAGGGGGCGACGAAAAACTGTTTTTT	CASSPLGGGDEKLFF
-	TRBV11-2	-	TRBJ1-5	TGTGCCAGCAGCCTCAGTGCCCCCGGGAATAGCAATCAGCCCCAGCATTTT	CASSLSAPGNSNQPQHF
TRBD2	TRBV4-2	-	TRBJ2-2	TGTGCCAGCAGCGAGCTAGCGGGGTTCACCGGGGAGCTGTTTTTT	CASSELAGFTGELFF
-	TRBV29-1	-	TRBJ1-3	TGCAGCGTTCACTTGGTCGCTGGAAACACCATATATTTT	CSVHLVAGNTIYF
-	TRBV9	many	TRBJ2-1	TGTGCCAGCAGCTCCCGACAGGACAGCTTCAATGAGCAGTTCTTC	CASSSRQDSFNEQFF
-	TRBV6-2/TRBV6-3	few	TRBJ2-7	TGTGCCAGCAGCTTAGTGGCCTACGAGCAGTACTTC	CASSLVAYEQYF
-	TRBV5-1	-	TRBJ1-1	TGCGCCAGCAGCTTGGGTGCAGGCCGGAACACTGAAGCTTTCTTT	CASSLGAGRNTEAFF
-	TRBV30	few	TRBJ1-1	TGTGCCTGGAGTGTACAACCTAACACTGAAGCTTTCTTT	CAWSVQPNTEAFF
TRBD2	TRBV19	once	TRBJ2-7	TGTGCCAGTACCATTGGGAGGGGCCTCCCGGCCGAGCAGTACTTC	CASTIGRGLPAEQYF
-	TRBV7-9	-	TRBJ2-7	TGTGCCAGCAGAATGGTCGGGGGAGCCTTTCACGAGCAGTACTTC	CASRMVGGAFHEQYF
TRBD1	TRBV11-2	-	TRBJ2-7	TGTGCCAGCAGCTCGACAGGGAACCGCTACGAGCAGTACTTC	CASSSTGNRYEQYF
TRBD1	TRBV7-8	-	TRBJ1-4	TGTGCCAGCAGCTTACGGATTGGAACCAGGGGGTTAACTAATGAAAAACTGTTTTTT	CASSLRIGTRGLTNEKLFF
TRBD2	TRBV10-3	-	TRBJ2-7	TGTGCCATCAGTGCAGCTAGCGGGGGGATCGGATACGAGCAGTACTTC	CAISAASGGIGYEQYF
TRBD1	TRBV6-5	-	TRBJ1-6	TGTGCCAGCAGCCGACAGGGGATCTATAATTCACCCCTCCACTTT	CASSRQGIYNSPLHF
-	TRBV5-1	few	TRBJ2-2	TGCGCCAGCAGCCTGGGCAGGGACGGGGAGCTGTTTTTT	CASSLGRDGELFF
TRBD1	TRBV5-1	-	TRBJ1-2	TGCGCCAGCAGCGCTCGTGTGGGACAGGCTAACTATGGCTACACCTTC	CASSARVGQANYGYTF
-	TRBV5-6	-	TRBJ1-3	TGTGCCAGCAGCTGGGTCGGGGGCTCTGGAAACACCATATATTTT	CASSWVGGSGNTIYF
TRBD1	TRBV5-1	-	TRBJ1-1	TGCGCCAGCAGCGCTCGGATACAGGGGACCACTGAAGCTTTCTTT	CASSARIQGTTEAFF
-	TRBV19	-	TRBJ1-5	TGTGCCAGTGGCCACAGGGATCAGCCCCAGCATTTT	CASGHRDQPQHF